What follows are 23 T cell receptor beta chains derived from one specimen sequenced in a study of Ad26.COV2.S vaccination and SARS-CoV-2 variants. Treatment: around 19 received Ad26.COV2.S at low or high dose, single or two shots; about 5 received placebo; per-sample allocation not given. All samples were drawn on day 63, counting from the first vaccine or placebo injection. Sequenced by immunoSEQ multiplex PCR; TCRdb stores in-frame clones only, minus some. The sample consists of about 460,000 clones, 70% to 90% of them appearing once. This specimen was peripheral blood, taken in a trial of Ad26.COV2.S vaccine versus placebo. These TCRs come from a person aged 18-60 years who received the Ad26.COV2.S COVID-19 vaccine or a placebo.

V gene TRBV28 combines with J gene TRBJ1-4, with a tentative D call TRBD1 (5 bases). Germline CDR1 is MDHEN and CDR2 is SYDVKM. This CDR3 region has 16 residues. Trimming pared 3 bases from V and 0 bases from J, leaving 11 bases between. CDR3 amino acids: CASSLIDSATNEKLFF. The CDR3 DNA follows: TGTGCCAGCAGTTTGATCGACAGTGCAACTAATGAAAAACTGTTTTTT.

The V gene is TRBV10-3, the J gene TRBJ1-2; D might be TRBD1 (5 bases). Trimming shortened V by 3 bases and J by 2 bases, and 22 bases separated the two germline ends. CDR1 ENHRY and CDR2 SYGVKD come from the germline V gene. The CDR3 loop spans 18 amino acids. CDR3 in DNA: TGTGCCATCAGTGACTCGCTGGCAGGGAGAAATGGCAACTATGGCTACACCTTC. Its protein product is CAISDSLAGRNGNYGYTF.

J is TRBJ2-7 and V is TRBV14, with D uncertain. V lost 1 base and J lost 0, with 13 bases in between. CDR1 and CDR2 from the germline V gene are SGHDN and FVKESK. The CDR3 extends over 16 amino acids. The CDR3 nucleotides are TGTGCCAGCAGCCAAGGTTGGCCGATGTCCTCCTACGAGCAGTACTTC. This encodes CASSQGWPMSSYEQYF.

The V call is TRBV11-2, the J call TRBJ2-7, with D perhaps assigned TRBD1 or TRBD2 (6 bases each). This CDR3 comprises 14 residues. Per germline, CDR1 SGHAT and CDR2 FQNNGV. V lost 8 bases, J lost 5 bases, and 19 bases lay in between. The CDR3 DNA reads TGTGCCAGCCGGTTTGGAGGGAGACAGGACGAGCAGTACTTC. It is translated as CASRFGGRQDEQYF.

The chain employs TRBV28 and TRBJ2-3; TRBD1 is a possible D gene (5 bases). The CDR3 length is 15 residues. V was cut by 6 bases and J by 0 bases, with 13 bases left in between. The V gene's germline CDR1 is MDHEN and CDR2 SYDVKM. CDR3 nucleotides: TGTGCCAGCAGGGGCGAGACAGAAAGCACAGATACGCAGTATTTT. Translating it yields CASRGETESTDTQYF.

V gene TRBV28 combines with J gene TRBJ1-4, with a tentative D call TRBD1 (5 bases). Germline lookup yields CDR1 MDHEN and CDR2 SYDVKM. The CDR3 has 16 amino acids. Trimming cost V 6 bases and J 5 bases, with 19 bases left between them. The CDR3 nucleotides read TGTGCCAGCAGCCCCGCCGACAGAACTGAAAATGAAAAACTGTTTTTT. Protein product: CASSPADRTENEKLFF. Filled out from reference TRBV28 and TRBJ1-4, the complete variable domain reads DVKVTQSSRYLVKRTGEKVFLECVQDMDHENMFWYRQDPGLGLRLIYFSYDVKMKEKGDIPEGYSVSREKKERFSLILESASTNQTSMYLCASSPADRTENEKLFFGSGTQLSVL.

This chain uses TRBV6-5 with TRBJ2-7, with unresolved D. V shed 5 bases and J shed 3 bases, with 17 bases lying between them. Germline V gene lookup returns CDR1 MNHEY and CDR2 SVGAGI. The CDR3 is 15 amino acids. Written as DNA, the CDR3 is TGTGCCAGCAGTCCCCCGAACTGGAAAAACTACGAGCAGTACTTC. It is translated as CASSPPNWKNYEQYF.

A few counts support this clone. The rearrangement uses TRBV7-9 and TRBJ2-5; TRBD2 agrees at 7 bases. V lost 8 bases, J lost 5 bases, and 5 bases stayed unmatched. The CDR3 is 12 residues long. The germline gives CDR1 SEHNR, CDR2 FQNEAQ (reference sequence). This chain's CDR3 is CASGEGEETQYF. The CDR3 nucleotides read TGTGCCAGCGGGGAGGGCGAGGAGACCCAGTACTTC. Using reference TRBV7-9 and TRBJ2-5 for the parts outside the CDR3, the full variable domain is DTGVSQNPRHKITKRGQNVTFRCDPISEHNRLYWYRQTLGQGPEFLTYFQNEAQLEKSRLLSDRFSAERPKGSFSTLEIQRTEQGDSAMYLCASGEGEETQYFGPGTRLLVL.

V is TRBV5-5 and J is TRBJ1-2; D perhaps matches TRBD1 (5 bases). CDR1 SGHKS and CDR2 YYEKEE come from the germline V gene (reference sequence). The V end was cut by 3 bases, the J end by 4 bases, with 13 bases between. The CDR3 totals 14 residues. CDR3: CASSSLQVFYGYTF. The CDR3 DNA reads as TGTGCCAGCAGCTCATTACAGGTTTTCTATGGCTACACCTTC.

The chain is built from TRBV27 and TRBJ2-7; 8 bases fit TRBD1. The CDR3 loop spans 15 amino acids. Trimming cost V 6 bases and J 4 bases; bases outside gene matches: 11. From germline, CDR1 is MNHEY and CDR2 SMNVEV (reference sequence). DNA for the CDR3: TGTGCCAGCAGCCTAGGGGGGACAGGTAAATACGAGCAGTACTTC. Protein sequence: CASSLGGTGKYEQYF.

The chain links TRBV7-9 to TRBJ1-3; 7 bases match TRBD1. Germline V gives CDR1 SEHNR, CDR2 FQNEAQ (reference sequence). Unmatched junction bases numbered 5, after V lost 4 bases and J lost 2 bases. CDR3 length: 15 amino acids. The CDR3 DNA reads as TGTGCCAGCAGCTACGGACAGGCAGCTGGAAACACCATATATTTT. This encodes CASSYGQAAGNTIYF.

CDR3 amino acids: CASSPARSFVAFF. Here the CDR3 DNA reads TGTGCCAGCTCACCGGCCAGAAGTTTTGTAGCTTTCTTT. The chain has TRBV18 and TRBJ1-1; D remains unclear. Trimming removed 3 bases from V and 10 bases from J, with 15 bases in between. The germline CDR1 and CDR2 sequences are KGHSH and LQKENI. CDR3 length equals 13 residues.

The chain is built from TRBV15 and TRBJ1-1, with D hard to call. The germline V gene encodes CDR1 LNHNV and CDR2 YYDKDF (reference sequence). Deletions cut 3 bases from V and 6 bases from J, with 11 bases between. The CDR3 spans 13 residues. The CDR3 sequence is CATSRSVGPEAFF. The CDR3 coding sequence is TGTGCCACCAGCAGGTCCGTAGGCCCTGAAGCTTTCTTT. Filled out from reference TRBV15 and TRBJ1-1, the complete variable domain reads DAMVIQNPRYQVTQFGKPVTLSCSQTLNHNVMYWYQQKSSQAPKLLFHYYDKDFNNEADTPDNFQSRRPNTSFCFLDIRSPGLGDTAMYLCATSRSVGPEAFFGQGTRLTVV.

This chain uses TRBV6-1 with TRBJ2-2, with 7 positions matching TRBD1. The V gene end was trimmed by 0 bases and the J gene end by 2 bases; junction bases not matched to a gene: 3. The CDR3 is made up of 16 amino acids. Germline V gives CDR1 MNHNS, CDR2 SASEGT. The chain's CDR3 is CASSEAGTVNTGELFF. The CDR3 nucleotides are TGTGCCAGCAGTGAAGCCGGGACAGTAAACACCGGGGAGCTGTTTTTT.

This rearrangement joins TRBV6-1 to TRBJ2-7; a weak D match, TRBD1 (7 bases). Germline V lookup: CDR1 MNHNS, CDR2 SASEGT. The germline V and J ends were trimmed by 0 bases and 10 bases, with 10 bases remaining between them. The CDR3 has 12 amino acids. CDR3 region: CASSEAQGGQYF. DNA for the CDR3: TGTGCCAGCAGTGAAGCGCAGGGGGGCCAGTACTTC.

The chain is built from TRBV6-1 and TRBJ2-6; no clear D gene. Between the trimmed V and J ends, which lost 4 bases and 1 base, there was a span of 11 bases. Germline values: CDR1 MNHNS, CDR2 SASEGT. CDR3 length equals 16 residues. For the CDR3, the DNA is TGTGCCAGCAGTGTCCTCCTGACATCTGGGGCCAACGTCCTGACTTTC. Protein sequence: CASSVLLTSGANVLTF.

The CDR3 loop is CASSITGQGYNEQFF. Written as DNA, the CDR3 is TGTGCCAGTAGTATAACGGGACAGGGGTACAATGAGCAGTTCTTC. The chain employs TRBV19 and TRBJ2-1, with 10 bases lining up with TRBD1. J lost 4 bases, V lost 2 bases, and 2 bases had no gene match. CDR3 length: 15 amino acids. CDR1 is LNHDA, CDR2 SQIVND, per germline (reference sequence).

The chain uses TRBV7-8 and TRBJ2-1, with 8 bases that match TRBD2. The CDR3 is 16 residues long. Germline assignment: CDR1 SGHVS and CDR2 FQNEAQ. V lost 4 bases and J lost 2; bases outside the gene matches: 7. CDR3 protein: CASSYRAGETYNEQFF. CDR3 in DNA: TGTGCCAGCAGCTATCGAGCGGGAGAAACCTACAATGAGCAGTTCTTC.

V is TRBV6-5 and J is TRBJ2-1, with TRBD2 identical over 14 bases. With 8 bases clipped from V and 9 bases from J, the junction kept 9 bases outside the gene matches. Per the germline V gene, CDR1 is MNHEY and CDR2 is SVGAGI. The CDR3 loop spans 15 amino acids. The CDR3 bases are TGTGCCAGCCGTTCCGAGGGACTAGCGGGAGTTGAGCAGTTCTTC. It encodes CASRSEGLAGVEQFF.

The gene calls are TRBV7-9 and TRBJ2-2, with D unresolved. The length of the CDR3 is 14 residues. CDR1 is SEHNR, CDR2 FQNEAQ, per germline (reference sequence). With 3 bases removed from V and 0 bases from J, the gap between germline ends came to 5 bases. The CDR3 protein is CASSFSANTGELFF. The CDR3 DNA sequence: TGTGCCAGCAGCTTTTCAGCGAACACCGGGGAGCTGTTTTTT.

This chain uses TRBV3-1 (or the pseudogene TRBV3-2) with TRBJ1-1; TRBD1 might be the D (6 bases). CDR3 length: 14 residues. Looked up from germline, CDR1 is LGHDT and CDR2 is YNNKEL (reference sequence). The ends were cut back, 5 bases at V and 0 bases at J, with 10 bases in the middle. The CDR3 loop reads CASSVQGVNTEAFF. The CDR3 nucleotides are TGTGCCAGCAGCGTACAGGGCGTGAACACTGAAGCTTTCTTT.

The CDR3 nucleotides are TGTGCCAGCGGGAGAGGCTCCTCCTACAATGAGCAGTTCTTC. Its protein product is CASGRGSSYNEQFF. This chain joins TRBV11-1 and TRBJ2-1, with D perhaps matching TRBD2 (5 bases). The CDR3 totals 14 residues. Between the trimmed V and J ends, which lost 8 bases and 0 bases, there was a span of 11 bases. Germline V gene lookup returns CDR1 SGHAT and CDR2 FQDESV (reference sequence).

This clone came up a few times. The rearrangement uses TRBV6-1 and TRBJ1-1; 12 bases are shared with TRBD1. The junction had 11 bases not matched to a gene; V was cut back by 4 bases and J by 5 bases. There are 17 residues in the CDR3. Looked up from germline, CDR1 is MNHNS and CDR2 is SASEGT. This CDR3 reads CASSGRWDRGPSTEAFF. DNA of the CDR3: TGTGCCAGCAGTGGCCGATGGGACAGGGGGCCTTCGACTGAAGCTTTCTTT.